The rows below give T cell receptor beta chains drawn from one sample of a study of blood T cell repertoires in COVID-19. Some clones are missing from TCRdb's copy, which holds only in-frame ones; the method was immunoSEQ multiplex PCR. Of some 240,000 clones listed, about 81% are singletons. Sequenced material: peripheral blood. The receptors here all came from a woman in her 70s with COVID-19, enrolled during active disease. CDR3s include the opening cysteine and the closing phenylalanine or tryptophan. A D gene is named only where the DNA matches it firmly. Part of the rows lack a size; the others show once, few, many or a class for expanded clones.

cdr3_aa	cdr3_nt	clone_size	v_call	d_call	j_call
CASSGTGAQNSPLHF	TGTGCCAGTTCAGGGACAGGGGCCCAAAATTCACCCCTCCACTTT	NA	TRBV2	TRBD1	TRBJ1-6
CASTRDFSVGGYTF	TGTGCCAGCACCCGGGACTTTAGCGTCGGTGGCTACACCTTC	NA	TRBV6-5	NA	TRBJ1-2
CASSYLPGGDEQFF	TGTGCCAGCAGTTACCTCCCCGGGGGGGATGAGCAGTTCTTC	NA	TRBV6-5	TRBD2	TRBJ2-1
CASSQGLAGDTQYF	TGCGCCAGCAGCCAAGGACTAGCGGGAGATACGCAGTATTTT	NA	TRBV4-1	TRBD2	TRBJ2-3
CAITLSFGQGNYGYTF	TGTGCCATCACCCTTTCTTTCGGACAGGGTAACTATGGCTACACCTTC	NA	TRBV10-3	TRBD1	TRBJ1-2
CAIGQGMNTEAFF	TGTGCCATTGGGCAGGGCATGAACACTGAAGCTTTCTTT	NA	TRBV2	NA	TRBJ1-1
CASSIVTALKNSNQPQHF	TGTGCCAGTAGTATAGTTACAGCCCTGAAGAATAGCAATCAGCCCCAGCATTTT	NA	TRBV19	NA	TRBJ1-5
CASSKAGQVPYGYTF	TGTGCCAGCAGCAAAGCTGGACAGGTCCCCTATGGCTACACCTTC	NA	TRBV2	TRBD1	TRBJ1-2
CASSPHPGTSGNYNEQFF	TGTGCCAGCAGTCCGCATCCGGGGACTAGCGGGAACTACAATGAGCAGTTCTTC	NA	TRBV27	TRBD2	TRBJ2-1
CASSSRSRGGETQYF	TGTGCCAGCAGCTCCAGGAGCCGGGGAGGGGAGACCCAGTACTTC	NA	TRBV7-9	TRBD2	TRBJ2-5
CASSYPSETSGRSSYNEQFF	TGTGCCAGCAGCTACCCTTCCGAGACTAGCGGACGGAGCTCCTACAATGAGCAGTTCTTC	NA	TRBV5-4	TRBD2	TRBJ2-1
CASGIGQGGTPLHF	TGTGCCAGCGGGATAGGACAGGGAGGGACACCCCTCCACTTT	NA	TRBV6-5	TRBD1	TRBJ1-6
CASSPSPGRGVYEQYF	TGTGCCAGCAGCCCTTCCCCAGGGAGGGGGGTCTACGAGCAGTACTTC	few	TRBV3-1/TRBV3-2	NA	TRBJ2-7
CASSQRDIYTEAFF	TGTGCCAGCAGCCAGAGAGACATCTACACTGAAGCTTTCTTT	NA	TRBV3-1/TRBV3-2	NA	TRBJ1-1
CASSLEPVSETQYF	TGTGCCAGCAGCTTAGAACCAGTGTCGGAGACCCAGTACTTC	NA	TRBV11-2	NA	TRBJ2-5
CASSLSGQGSGGAFF	TGTGCCAGTAGTCTGTCGGGACAGGGATCTGGAGGAGCTTTCTTT	NA	TRBV19	TRBD1	TRBJ1-1
CASKETLYGYTF	TGTGCCAGTAAAGAGACTCTCTATGGCTACACCTTC	NA	TRBV19	NA	TRBJ1-2
CASRASGRGPYNEQFF	TGCGCCAGCAGGGCTAGCGGGAGAGGCCCCTACAATGAGCAGTTCTTC	NA	TRBV5-1	TRBD2	TRBJ2-1
CASSRYLAGTGGPQPQHF	TGCGCCAGCAGCCGTTACCTTGCCGGGACAGGGGGCCCTCAGCCCCAGCATTTT	NA	TRBV4-3	TRBD1	TRBJ1-5
CATSTLGGIKGRGELFF	TGTGCCACCAGTACCCTCGGTGGGATCAAGGGGCGCGGGGAGCTGTTTTTT	NA	TRBV24-1	NA	TRBJ2-2
CATSGGRETQYF	TGTGCCACATCTGGAGGGCGAGAGACCCAGTACTTC	NA	TRBV6-5	NA	TRBJ2-5
CASSSTLAGHTGELFF	TGTGCCAGCAGCTCCACACTAGCGGGTCACACCGGGGAGCTGTTTTTT	NA	TRBV5-4	TRBD2	TRBJ2-2
CATKRQGGQPQHF	TGTGCCACCAAACGACAGGGAGGTCAGCCCCAGCATTTT	NA	TRBV28	TRBD1	TRBJ1-5
CASSYSSGESYEQYF	TGCGCCAGCAGCTATAGTTCAGGGGAATCCTACGAGCAGTACTTC	once	TRBV4-1	NA	TRBJ2-7
CASSLEQVSTEAFF	TGCGCCAGCAGCTTGGAACAGGTCTCAACTGAAGCTTTCTTT	NA	TRBV5-1	NA	TRBJ1-1
CASSPGLQYAGELFF	TGTGCCAGCTCACCGGGCCTCCAGTACGCCGGGGAGCTGTTTTTT	NA	TRBV18	NA	TRBJ2-2
CASSLRDRANSPLHF	TGTGCCAGCAGTTTACGGGACAGGGCGAATTCACCCCTCCACTTT	NA	TRBV27	TRBD1	TRBJ1-6